Below are 25 T cell receptor beta chains sequenced from a single sample in a study of blood T cell repertoires in COVID-19. Here immunoSEQ multiplex PCR was the method, and the copy in TCRdb shows in-frame clones only, minus some. The table includes more than 85,000 clones, 85% detected once. The sequencing sample was made of peripheral blood. Source of these receptors: a man aged 80 or over with acute or convalescent COVID-19.

The chain combines TRBV18 with TRBJ1-3; tentative D call: TRBD1 (5 bases). CDR1 is KGHSH, CDR2 LQKENI, per germline. The V and J ends lost 2 bases and 0 bases respectively, with 5 bases between them. This CDR3 has 14 amino acids. CDR3 in DNA: TGTGCCAGCTCACCAGACAGCTCTGGAAACACCATATATTTT. Translated: CASSPDSSGNTIYF.

The chain recombines TRBV11-3 with TRBJ2-7, with TRBD2 identical over 11 bases. The CDR3 has 15 amino acids. V shed 4 bases, J shed 7 bases, and the junction held 9 bases outside the gene matches. Germline lookup yields CDR1 SGHNT and CDR2 YENEEA. For the CDR3, the DNA is TGTGCCAGCAGCTCGGGACTAGCGGATTACGAGGAGCAGTACTTC. This sequence encodes CASSSGLADYEEQYF. The variable domain in full, completed from reference TRBV11-3 and TRBJ2-7, reads EAGVVQSPRYKIIEKKQPVAFWCNPISGHNTLYWYLQNLGQGPELLIRYENEEAVDDSQLPKDRFSAERLKGVDSTLKIQPAELGDSAVYLCASSSGLADYEEQYFGPGTRLTVT.

The chain uses TRBV19 and TRBJ2-7, with TRBD1 matching 9 bases. CDR1 is LNHDA, CDR2 SQIVND, per germline (reference sequence). V lost 9 bases, J lost 4 bases, and 10 bases stayed unmatched. The CDR3 totals 14 residues. The CDR3: CASGVGDREYEQYF. The CDR3 region has the DNA TGTGCCAGCGGGGTCGGGGACAGGGAGTACGAGCAGTACTTC.

This chain uses TRBV12-3 or TRBV12-4 with TRBJ1-1; D not resolved. The germline V and J ends were trimmed by 6 bases and 6 bases, with 11 bases remaining between them. The CDR3 has 12 amino acids. The CDR3 DNA reads as TGTGCCAGCAGCTCCCTAATCCCTGAAGCTTTCTTT. Amino acids: CASSSLIPEAFF.

The V call is TRBV15, the J call TRBJ1-2; D is possibly TRBD1 (5 bases). This CDR3 has 13 residues. Germline lookup yields CDR1 LNHNV and CDR2 YYDKDF (reference sequence). V was shortened by 8 bases and J by 2 bases, with 12 bases between the two germline ends. The CDR3 DNA follows: TGTGCCACCGAACTGACAGCCAACTATGGCTACACCTTC. It codes for CATELTANYGYTF.

This chain connects TRBV11-2 to TRBJ1-6, with TRBD1 as a possible D gene (6 bases). The V gene lost 5 bases and the J gene lost 6 bases, with 11 bases spanning the gap. The germline CDR1 and CDR2 sequences are SGHAT and FQNNGV. The CDR3 length is 14 residues. CDR3 sequence: CASSVTGLNSPLHF. CDR3 sequence (DNA): TGTGCCAGCAGCGTGACAGGCCTTAATTCACCCCTCCACTTT.

The chain combines TRBV27 with TRBJ2-3; D ambiguous. This CDR3 has 15 amino acids. Trimming removed 5 bases at V and 2 bases at J, with 14 bases between. Germline V gene data show CDR1 as MNHEY and CDR2 as SMNVEV (reference sequence). The CDR3 nucleotides read TGTGCCAGCAGTCCCCCCAGGAAATCCACAGATACGCAGTATTTT. Its protein product is CASSPPRKSTDTQYF.

The chain has TRBV19 and TRBJ2-7; D may be TRBD2 (5 bases). This CDR3 is built from 14 residues. The V end lost 1 base, the J end lost 0 bases, and 7 bases lay between the germline ends. From germline, CDR1 is LNHDA and CDR2 SQIVND (reference sequence). CDR3 loop: CASSIGGYSYEQYF. The CDR3 DNA follows: TGTGCCAGTAGTATAGGAGGGTACTCCTACGAGCAGTACTTC.

The rearrangement uses TRBV19 and TRBJ2-6, with 8 bases that match TRBD1. Germline V gives CDR1 LNHDA, CDR2 SQIVND (reference sequence). J lost 2 bases, V lost 4 bases, and 7 bases had no gene match. This CDR3 is 17 amino acids long. The CDR3 DNA is TGTGCCAGTAGTACAGACAGGGGCATTACTGGGGCCAACGTCCTGACTTTC. As protein: CASSTDRGITGANVLTF.

The chain is built from TRBV28 and TRBJ2-7; the match to TRBD2 covers 8 bases. The V gene's germline CDR1 is MDHEN and CDR2 SYDVKM. The trim removed 6 bases at V and 4 bases at J, leaving 8 bases unmatched. The CDR3 extends over 14 amino acids. The CDR3 DNA sequence: TGTGCCAGCAGGCAGAGCGGGAGCTCGTACGAGCAGTACTTC. This encodes CASRQSGSSYEQYF.

The chain uses TRBV4-3 and TRBJ2-5; D might be TRBD2 (5 bases). The CDR3 consists of 19 residues. CDR1 LGHNA and CDR2 YSLEER come from the germline V gene. V lost 0 bases to trimming and J lost 2 bases, with 22 bases between them. CDR3 coding DNA: TGCGCCAGCAGCCAAGATCGCTGGCGGGCAGGACCCCGTCAAGAGACCCAGTACTTC. Translating it yields CASSQDRWRAGPRQETQYF.

This chain uses TRBV5-4 with TRBJ1-2, with D possibly being TRBD1 (6 bases). V was clipped by 0 bases and J by 8 bases, with 14 bases between them. Germline CDR1 and CDR2: SGHNT and YYREEE (reference sequence). CDR3 size: 14 residues. The CDR3 DNA reads as TGTGCCAGCAGCTTGGTGTTAGGGGGTCAGGGCTACACCTTC. Protein sequence: CASSLVLGGQGYTF.

This sequence joins TRBV27 and TRBJ1-2; TRBD1 matches at 9 bases. From germline, CDR1 is MNHEY and CDR2 SMNVEV (reference sequence). The CDR3 totals 12 residues. V shed 6 bases, J shed 7 bases, and the junction held 3 bases outside the gene matches. CDR3 amino acids: CASRTGGSGYTF. CDR3 DNA sequence: TGTGCCAGCAGGACAGGGGGTAGTGGCTACACCTTC.

Details on this clone: Mismatch with germline at one junction end may stem from a read error. V gene TRBV7-7 combines with J gene TRBJ2-1; 9 bases map to TRBD1. This CDR3 is 17 amino acids long. Germline assignment: CDR1 SSHAT and CDR2 FNYEAQ (reference sequence). The CDR3 region has the DNA TGTGCTAGCAGCAAACACCTCGGGACAGGGATATCGTCTGAGCAGTTCTTC. Translating it yields CASSKHLGTGISSEQFF.

The gene calls are TRBV7-2 and TRBJ2-5, with D perhaps matching TRBD1 (5 bases). Germline CDR1 SGHTA, CDR2 FQGNSA. This CDR3 comprises 14 residues. V lost 3 bases and J 4 bases, leaving 12 bases between the germline ends. The CDR3 sequence: CASSFTGSAETQYF. The CDR3 coding sequence is TGTGCCAGCAGCTTCACAGGTTCCGCAGAGACCCAGTACTTC. The full variable domain, completed using reference TRBV7-2 and TRBJ2-5, is GAGVSQSPSNKVTEKGKDVELRCDPISGHTALYWYRQSLGQGLEFLIYFQGNSAPDKSGLPSDRFSAERTGGSVSTLTIQRTQQEDSAVYLCASSFTGSAETQYFGPGTRLLVL.

The chain joins TRBV19 to TRBJ1-5, with a possible D match to TRBD1 (5 bases). The CDR3 has 17 amino acids. Trimming removed 4 bases at V and 2 bases at J, with 18 bases between. Germline CDR1 is LNHDA and CDR2 is SQIVND (reference sequence). CDR3 loop: CASSTRGGGRGNQPQHF. Here the CDR3 DNA reads TGTGCCAGTAGTACCCGCGGGGGGGGTAGGGGCAATCAGCCCCAGCATTTT.

The chain links TRBV12-5 to TRBJ2-1, with a possible D match to TRBD2 (6 bases). V dropped 6 bases and J dropped 9 bases, with 15 bases sitting between them. The CDR3 extends over 13 amino acids. Germline assignment: CDR1 LGHNT and CDR2 FRNRAP. The CDR3 reads CASGRDPRLEQFF. The DNA of the CDR3 is TGTGCTAGTGGGCGGGACCCACGTCTTGAGCAGTTCTTC.

J is TRBJ1-2 and V is TRBV18, with TRBD1 matching over 8 bases. This CDR3 region has 12 residues. V trimming: 6 bases; J trimming: 6 bases; junction bases outside the gene matches: 3. The V gene's germline CDR1 is KGHSH and CDR2 LQKENI. CDR3 sequence: CASSTTGDGYTF. The CDR3 nucleotides are TGTGCCAGCTCTACGACAGGGGATGGCTACACCTTC.

The table lists this clone with a count of one. CDR3 nucleotides: TGTGCCAGCAGCTTGGATCAGTCGGGCAGGGGTGAAAAACTGTTTTTT. Encoded protein: CASSLDQSGRGEKLFF. The V call is TRBV5-4, the J call TRBJ1-4; D is perhaps TRBD1 (6 bases). In germline, CDR1 is SGHNT, CDR2 YYREEE (reference sequence). The CDR3 extends over 16 amino acids. V was shortened by 0 bases and J by 7 bases, with 16 bases between the two germline ends.

The CDR3 DNA follows: TGTGCCAGCAGCTTAGACAGGGTCACAGATACGCAGTATTTT. This encodes CASSLDRVTDTQYF. The rearrangement links TRBV7-2 to TRBJ2-3; D is possibly TRBD1 (6 bases). V was pared by 1 base and J by 2 bases, with 7 bases between. From germline, CDR1 is SGHTA and CDR2 FQGNSA. The CDR3 loop spans 14 amino acids.

This clone is a singleton in its sample. The rearrangement joins TRBV11-3 to TRBJ2-1, with D possibly being TRBD1 (5 bases). The germline CDR1 and CDR2 sequences are SGHNT and YENEEA. V shed 7 bases and J shed 8 bases, with 21 bases lying between them. The CDR3 extends over 15 amino acids. CDR3 residues: CASTPTSRVEDEQFF. Written as DNA, the CDR3 is TGTGCCAGCACCCCGACGTCCAGGGTAGAGGATGAGCAGTTCTTC.

CDR3 region: CASSQTGVYNEQFF. CDR3 bases: TGTGCCAGCAGCCAGACCGGGGTCTACAATGAGCAGTTCTTC. This chain links TRBV3-1 (or the pseudogene TRBV3-2) with TRBJ2-1; weak D call: TRBD2 (5 bases). The germline CDR1 and CDR2 sequences are LGHDT and YNNKEL (reference sequence). The CDR3 spans 14 residues. Trimming stripped 3 bases from V and 3 bases from J, with 9 bases between.

The V call is TRBV4-2, the J call TRBJ2-5; 12 bases match TRBD2. Germline loops: CDR1 LGHNA, CDR2 YNFKEQ. CDR3 length: 17 residues. V lost 0 bases and J lost 5; bases outside the gene matches: 7. CDR3 sequence (DNA): TGTGCCAGCAGCCAAGATGGTTCGCTAGCGGGGGGGGAGACCCAGTACTTC. Residues: CASSQDGSLAGGETQYF.

This sequence joins TRBV28 and TRBJ1-1, with no clear D. CDR3 length: 16 amino acids. V dropped 1 base and J dropped 1 base, with 13 bases sitting between them. Per the germline V gene, CDR1 is MDHEN and CDR2 is SYDVKM. CDR3 coding DNA: TGTGCCAGCAGTTTATCCAGGATGCTACCGAACACTGAAGCTTTCTTT. This codes for CASSLSRMLPNTEAFF.

The chain is built from TRBV6-6 and TRBJ1-2; a weak D match, TRBD1 (6 bases). CDR3 length equals 15 residues. CDR1 and CDR2 from the germline V gene are MNHNY and SVGAGI (reference sequence). Deletions cut 0 bases from V and 2 bases from J, with 10 bases between. The CDR3 DNA is TGTGCCAGCAGTTACTCCCAGGGGTCCAACTATGGCTACACCTTC. It codes for CASSYSQGSNYGYTF.